Below are 20 T cell receptor beta chains sequenced from a single sample in a study of cytomegalovirus exposure and HLA in healthy donors. It was with 60 Vbeta and 13 Jbeta primers that the PCR ran. The repertoire was sequenced with immunoSEQ multiplex PCR; TCRdb's copy has only in-frame clones and lacks some. This table has a few hundred thousand clones, under 85% appearing once. Material: PBMCs. Receptor source: a woman aged 50 to 65 in good health and CMV-seropositive.

The chain combines TRBV28 with TRBJ2-1; D possibly corresponds to TRBD1 (6 bases). V was clipped by 6 bases and J by 6 bases, with 12 bases between them. This CDR3 region has 13 residues. Per germline, CDR1 MDHEN and CDR2 SYDVKM. The CDR3 DNA is TGTGCCAGCAGCCCCCCGGACAGCAATGAGCAGTTCTTC. Residues: CASSPPDSNEQFF.

The gene calls are TRBV7-8 and TRBJ1-2; TRBD1 might be the D (6 bases). This CDR3 is built from 13 residues. Germline CDR1 SGHVS, CDR2 FQNEAQ. V lost 5 bases, J lost 2 bases, and 9 bases lay in between. This chain's CDR3 is CASSPDRNYGYTF. As DNA, the CDR3 is TGTGCCAGCAGCCCCGACAGGAACTATGGCTACACCTTC.

The rearrangement joins TRBV2 to TRBJ2-7; weak D call: TRBD1 (6 bases). The CDR3 runs 13 residues. Germline V lookup: CDR1 SNHLY, CDR2 FYNNEI. With 5 bases removed from V and 5 bases from J, the gap between germline ends came to 13 bases. The CDR3 protein is CASSYREINEQYF. The CDR3 bases are TGTGCCAGCAGTTACAGGGAAATCAACGAGCAGTACTTC.

The sample holds one count of this clone. The chain uses TRBV11-2 and TRBJ2-7, with D tentatively TRBD2 (7 bases). Germline loops: CDR1 SGHAT, CDR2 FQNNGV. CDR3 length: 16 amino acids. Trimming left V 5 bases short and J 0 bases short, with 17 bases between. CDR3 sequence (DNA): TGTGCCAGCAGCCGGGGCGGGGGCTTAAACTCCTACGAGCAGTACTTC. It is translated as CASSRGGGLNSYEQYF. The full variable domain, completed using reference TRBV11-2 and TRBJ2-7, is EAGVAQSPRYKIIEKRQSVAFWCNPISGHATLYWYQQILGQGPKLLIQFQNNGVVDDSQLPKDRFSAERLKGVDSTLKIQPAKLEDSAVYLCASSRGGGLNSYEQYFGPGTRLTVT.

The chain combines TRBV7-2 with TRBJ1-1; tentatively, D is TRBD1 (6 bases). V was pared by 2 bases and J by 0 bases, with 13 bases between. The CDR3 contains 16 residues. Germline CDR1 and CDR2: SGHTA and FQGNSA. Written as DNA, the CDR3 is TGTGCCAGCAGCTTATCCCACAGGGTGGTGAACACTGAAGCTTTCTTT. Amino acid sequence: CASSLSHRVVNTEAFF.

The chain employs TRBV28 and TRBJ1-1; TRBD1 matches 7 bases. This CDR3 spans 16 amino acids. From germline, CDR1 is MDHEN and CDR2 SYDVKM. Germline trimming cut 1 base from V and 3 bases from J; bases unmatched to any gene: 8. DNA of the CDR3: TGTGCCAGCAGTTTATTCCCGACAGGGTGGCACACTGAAGCTTTCTTT. Residues: CASSLFPTGWHTEAFF.

The chain has TRBV5-5 and TRBJ2-1; D call uncertain. CDR1 and CDR2 (germline): SGHKS, YYEKEE (reference sequence). The CDR3 length is 17 residues. V gave up 1 base and J gave up 0 bases, with 14 bases separating them. CDR3 nucleotide sequence: TGTGCCAGCAGCTTGTTTCGTTTTCAGGACTCCTACAATGAGCAGTTCTTC. It is translated as CASSLFRFQDSYNEQFF.

J is TRBJ2-4 and V is TRBV9; no firm D call. Germline CDR1 is SGDLS and CDR2 is YYNGEE. V was cut by 0 bases and J by 3 bases, with 7 bases left in between. The CDR3 has 14 residues. DNA of the CDR3: TGTGCCAGCAGCGTAGATAATGTCAAAAACATTCAGTACTTC. Its translation: CASSVDNVKNIQYF.

This sequence joins TRBV20-1 and TRBJ2-2; unclear D gene. V was shortened by 4 bases and J by 5 bases, with 5 bases between the two germline ends. The CDR3 has 11 residues. Germline CDR1 DFQATT, CDR2 SNEGSKA (reference sequence). The CDR3 protein is CSATRTGELFF. CDR3 in DNA: TGCAGTGCTACCAGGACCGGGGAGCTGTTTTTT.

V usage is TRBV5-1 and J usage is TRBJ2-5; 13 bases align to TRBD2. This CDR3 has 13 residues. J was trimmed by 13 bases and V by 5 bases; bases with no gene match: 8. Germline lookup yields CDR1 SGHRS and CDR2 YFSETQ. The CDR3 loop reads CASRETSGGPLYF. For the CDR3, the DNA is TGCGCCAGCAGGGAGACTAGCGGGGGGCCGCTGTACTTC.

This chain uses TRBV7-9 with TRBJ1-1, with a weak D call TRBD1 (6 bases). Germline CDR1 is SEHNR and CDR2 is FQNEAQ (reference sequence). The ends were cut back, 3 bases at V and 0 bases at J, with 8 bases in the middle. The CDR3 spans 14 residues. The CDR3 reads CASSLGGLNTEAFF. The CDR3 bases are TGTGCCAGCAGCTTGGGGGGGCTGAACACTGAAGCTTTCTTT.

The rearrangement uses TRBV5-4 and TRBJ1-2; 8 bases align to TRBD1. CDR3 length equals 14 residues. Trimming cost V 2 bases and J 7 bases; bases outside gene matches: 7. The germline CDR1 and CDR2 sequences are SGHNT and YYREEE (reference sequence). This CDR3 reads CASSFPGGFGGYTF. In nucleotides, the CDR3 is TGTGCCAGCAGCTTCCCAGGGGGCTTCGGTGGCTACACCTTC. Looking up the rest from reference TRBV5-4 and TRBJ1-2 gives the full variable domain: ETGVTQSPTHLIKTRGQQVTLRCSSQSGHNTVSWYQQALGQGPQFIFQYYREEENGRGNFPPRFSGLQFPNYSSELNVNALELDDSALYLCASSFPGGFGGYTFGSGTRLTVV.

The table lists this clone with a count of one. This chain connects TRBV7-8 to TRBJ2-7; D possibly corresponds to TRBD2 (6 bases). CDR3 length: 14 residues. Germline CDR1 and CDR2: SGHVS and FQNEAQ. Trimming pared 7 bases from V and 4 bases from J, leaving 17 bases between. This CDR3 reads CASTPGASEYEQYF. The CDR3 DNA reads as TGTGCCAGCACCCCCGGGGCTAGCGAGTACGAGCAGTACTTC.

This chain connects TRBV6-1 to TRBJ1-1, with D maybe TRBD1 (5 bases). In germline, CDR1 is MNHNS, CDR2 SASEGT. V was trimmed by 0 bases and J by 4 bases, leaving 12 bases between them. This CDR3 has 15 residues. The DNA of the CDR3 is TGTGCCAGCAGTGAAGCGGGGGGGATTGGCACTGAAGCTTTCTTT. Protein product: CASSEAGGIGTEAFF.

The J gene is TRBJ1-6, the V gene TRBV7-8, with 7 nucleotides matching TRBD1. Germline trimming cut 5 bases from V and 4 bases from J; bases unmatched to any gene: 5. Germline V gene data show CDR1 as SGHVS and CDR2 as FQNEAQ. CDR3 length: 15 residues. CDR3 bases: TGTGCCAGCAGCGACAGGGCTGCATATAATTCACCCCTCCACTTT. Its protein product is CASSDRAAYNSPLHF.

V usage is TRBV6-1 and J usage is TRBJ2-2; TRBD1 matches 10 bases. Per germline, CDR1 MNHNS and CDR2 SASEGT. CDR3 size: 14 residues. The V gene end was trimmed by 6 bases and the J gene end by 6 bases; junction bases not matched to a gene: 4. The CDR3 reads CASRGQGSPGELFF. The DNA for the CDR3 is TGTGCCAGCAGGGGACAGGGGTCCCCCGGGGAGCTGTTTTTT.

This clone occurred a few times. The V call is TRBV4-3, the J call TRBJ1-4; D may be TRBD1 (5 bases). Per the germline V gene, CDR1 is LGHNA and CDR2 is YSLEER. The V end was cut by 0 bases, the J end by 5 bases, with 7 bases between. This CDR3 spans 14 amino acids. The CDR3 spells CASSQEGANEKLFF. CDR3 sequence (DNA): TGCGCCAGCAGCCAAGAAGGGGCAAATGAAAAACTGTTTTTT.

This chain connects TRBV5-1 to TRBJ1-3, with D possibly TRBD1 on 6 matching bases. The CDR3 sequence is 15 residues long. Germline lookup yields CDR1 SGHRS and CDR2 YFSETQ. Trimming cost V 0 bases and J 4 bases, with 11 bases left between them. The CDR3: CASSLAGTPGNTIYF. In nucleotides, the CDR3 is TGCGCCAGCAGCTTGGCCGGGACACCCGGAAACACCATATATTTT. Full variable domain (outside the CDR3, taken from reference TRBV5-1 and TRBJ1-3): KAGVTQTPRYLIKTRGQQVTLSCSPISGHRSVSWYQQTPGQGLQFLFEYFSETQRNKGNFPGRFSGRQFSNSRSEMNVSTLELGDSALYLCASSLAGTPGNTIYFGEGSWLTVV.

This clone was picked up a small number of times. Other DNA sequences in this sample translate to the same CDR3. The V call is TRBV27, the J call TRBJ2-7; D is unresolved. Trimming stripped 0 bases from V and 3 bases from J, with 6 bases between. The V gene's germline CDR1 is MNHEY and CDR2 SMNVEV (reference sequence). The CDR3 covers 13 residues. The CDR3 region is CASSLSGGYEQYF. DNA of the CDR3: TGTGCCAGCAGTTTATCAGGCGGCTACGAGCAGTACTTC.

There are a few counts of this clone. This chain links TRBV18 with TRBJ1-6, with TRBD1 as a possible D gene (5 bases). V was cut by 8 bases and J by 14 bases, with 13 bases left in between. The CDR3 has 11 amino acids. CDR1 and CDR2 (germline): KGHSH, LQKENI. CDR3 DNA sequence: TGTGCCAGCCGTTGGGGGAGGTCCCTCCACTTT. Translated, it gives CASRWGRSLHF.